The TCR beta chain under discussion was sequenced for a study of CD8 T cells in Susac syndrome. V was pared by 2 bases and J by 4 bases, with 12 bases between. The CDR3 contains 14 residues. Germline V gene sequence: CDR1 SGHRS, CDR2 YFSETQ. While CD8+ and CD4+ T cells were isolated negatively, TEMRA cells were enriched by FACS. cDNA came from about 0.5 to 1 ug RNA primed by random hexamers. Across 54 Vbeta and 13 Jbeta, TCR beta CDR3 was amplified with immunoSEQ multiplex PCR. MiXCR was run by TCRdb on the immunoSEQ multiplex PCR reads, yielding one entry per CDR3 protein. Of under 200,000 distinct CDR3 sequences listed, 90% to 95% are singletons.

The specimen sequenced was CD4+ T cells from PBMCs. The receptor's source is a human donor in good health. The gene calls are TRBV5-1 and TRBJ1-1; a possible D gene is TRBD1 (5 bases). The CDR3 bases are TGCGCCAGCAGCTTAAAGCCTGGGGGCACTGAAGCTTTCTTT. Its protein product is CASSLKPGGTEAFF. The whole variable domain, remainder taken from reference TRBV5-1 and TRBJ1-1, is KAGVTQTPRYLIKTRGQQVTLSCSPISGHRSVSWYQQTPGQGLQFLFEYFSETQRNKGNFPGRFSGRQFSNSRSEMNVSTLELGDSALYLCASSLKPGGTEAFFGQGTRLTVV.